This passage covers 9 T cell receptor beta chains from one sample sequenced in a study of CD8+CD57+ T cells in acquired aplastic anemia. Profiling that covered TCR beta VDJ and CDR3 relied on genomic DNA as its template. One entry per CDR3 protein results from TCRdb running MiXCR on the reads. The repertoire holds 210,000 or so distinct CDR3 sequences, with roughly 45% as singletons. Sequenced patients had shown CD8+CD57+ cell expansion by flow cytometry. Material for sequencing was sorted CD4+, CD8+, or CD8+CD57+ T cells (not recorded which) from PBMCs. These receptors were collected from a human donor with aplastic anemia.

This clonotype was observed once. One end of the junction fails to match germline, which may point to a read error. The V and J genes are TRBV20-1 and TRBJ1-1; 8 positions agree with TRBD1. The CDR3 is 14 amino acids. Germline-derived CDR1 and CDR2 are DFQATT and SNEGSKA (reference sequence). The CDR3 region has the DNA TGCAGTGCTACTGGGACAGGATGGAACACTGAAGCTTCCTTT. Its translation is CSATGTGWNTEASF.

This clonotype was counted many times. V usage is TRBV5-1 and J usage is TRBJ1-5, with D possibly TRBD1 on 6 matching bases. The CDR3 consists of 16 residues. Trimming shortened V by 0 bases and J by 2 bases, and 12 bases separated the two germline ends. Germline values: CDR1 SGHRS, CDR2 YFSETQ. The CDR3 DNA sequence: TGCGCCAGCAGCTTGGCAGGATCAGGGGGCAATCAGCCCCAGCATTTT. Its translation: CASSLAGSGGNQPQHF.

As for this clonotype: A read error may account for a junction end that differs from germline. J is TRBJ2-2 and V is TRBV5-1; D is unresolved. Germline loops: CDR1 SGHRS, CDR2 YFSETQ. The CDR3 is 16 residues long. The CDR3 DNA is TGTGCCAGCAGCCGGATCGCTCAGGCCGCCGTTGGGGAGCTGTTTTTT. Its protein product is CASSRIAQAAVGELFF.

The J gene is TRBJ1-1, the V gene TRBV20-1; D gene ambiguous. The CDR3 runs 12 residues. V was pared by 5 bases and J by 1 base, with 8 bases between. Per germline, CDR1 DFQATT and CDR2 SNEGSKA (reference sequence). CDR3 nucleotides: TGCAGTGCTTGGCAGACGAACACTGAAGCTTTCTTT. Its protein product is CSAWQTNTEAFF.

This chain connects TRBV2 to TRBJ2-3; perhaps TRBD2 as D (6 bases). The CDR3 sequence is 14 residues long. Germline CDR1 reads SNHLY; CDR2 reads FYNNEI. With 8 bases removed from V and 3 bases from J, the gap between germline ends came to 15 bases. CDR3 nucleotide sequence: TGTGCCAGCCGGGGGTGGAGGGGAACAGATACGCAGTATTTT. Translating it yields CASRGWRGTDTQYF.

The rearrangement joins TRBV12-3 or TRBV12-4 to TRBJ1-1; D not certain. V was trimmed by 5 bases and J by 11 bases, leaving 24 bases between them. This CDR3 has 15 amino acids. The CDR3 reads CASSVQLPVLNGAFF. The CDR3 DNA reads TGTGCCAGCAGTGTCCAACTACCCGTTCTCAATGGGGCTTTCTTT.

In this sample, this clonotype turned up a few times. V gene TRBV7-9 combines with J gene TRBJ2-5; D remains unclear. The CDR3 runs to 15 residues. Trimming took off 7 bases at V and 0 bases at J, with 15 bases between the two ends. Germline-derived CDR1 and CDR2 are SEHNR and FQNEAQ (reference sequence). The CDR3, as DNA: TGTGCCAGCACCCCTTTTTACTCGTACCAAGAGACCCAGTACTTC. Amino acid sequence: CASTPFYSYQETQYF.

This sequence joins TRBV13 and TRBJ2-7; the match to TRBD2 covers 9 bases. Germline V CDR1 and CDR2: PRHDT, FYEKMQ (reference sequence). V shed 8 bases and J 3 bases; nucleotides not matched to a gene: 5. The CDR3 runs 13 residues. In nucleotides, the CDR3 is TGTGCCAGCGGACGTAGCGGGAGCTACGAGCAGTACTTC. Amino acid sequence: CASGRSGSYEQYF.

The gene calls are TRBV19 and TRBJ2-1; 9 bases map to TRBD2. CDR3 length: 17 residues. Germline trimming cut 2 bases from V and 7 bases from J; bases unmatched to any gene: 12. Per the germline V gene, CDR1 is LNHDA and CDR2 is SQIVND (reference sequence). The CDR3 loop is CASSIPGGTSHNNEQFF. In DNA form, the CDR3 reads TGTGCCAGTAGTATACCAGGGGGGACTAGCCATAATAATGAGCAGTTCTTC.